This T cell receptor (beta chain) emerged from a study of cytomegalovirus exposure and HLA in healthy donors. Germline loops: CDR1 SGDLS, CDR2 YYNGEE. V lost 0 bases and J lost 2; bases outside the gene matches: 8. CDR3 size: 17 residues. On this clone itself: Its specificity is not known.

Use of 60 Vbeta and 13 Jbeta primers characterized the PCR. Repertoires were generated with immunoSEQ multiplex PCR, while TCRdb's copy carries only in-frame clones and drops some. The ten most abundant clones cover approximately 10% of a sample with roughly 51,000 clones. Study-wide points: A later examination showed that TCR association rates differed by HLA locus, with DRB1 most and HLA-C fewest.

Sequenced input: PBMCs. The chain is built from TRBV9 and TRBJ2-1, with TRBD2 identical over 7 bases. The origin of this receptor is a woman aged 45-59 years in good health and CMV-seropositive. CDR3 sequence reads: CASSVAAGLAAYNEQFF. The DNA for the CDR3 is TGTGCCAGCAGCGTAGCGGCAGGGCTAGCGGCCTACAATGAGCAGTTCTTC.